These 12 T cell receptor beta chains were sequenced from one sample in a study of shared clonotypes between healthy human individuals. Only CD45RO-negative cells positively selected for CCR7 counted as naive CD8 cells, so terminally differentiated effector memory CD45RA+ cells were excluded. The assay was immunoSEQ multiplex PCR, and TCRdb's table has in-frame clones only and misses some. The repertoire consists of around 640,000 clones, with 95% to 96% occurring once and the leading ten covering approximately 0.1%. Sequencing was done on a sample of naive CD8+ T cells sorted from blood. The receptors here all came from a young woman in good health.

The table lists this clone with a count of one. The chain employs TRBV28 and TRBJ2-5; tentatively, D is TRBD2 (6 bases). The V gene lost 6 bases and the J gene lost 4 bases, with 18 bases spanning the gap. In germline, CDR1 is MDHEN, CDR2 SYDVKM. The CDR3 is made up of 15 amino acids. CDR3 DNA sequence: TGTGCCAGCAGCACTATAGCGGTATCGGGAGAGACCCAGTACTTC. This translates into CASSTIAVSGETQYF. Based on the CDR3 plus reference TRBV28 and TRBJ2-5, the full variable domain is DVKVTQSSRYLVKRTGEKVFLECVQDMDHENMFWYRQDPGLGLRLIYFSYDVKMKEKGDIPEGYSVSREKKERFSLILESASTNQTSMYLCASSTIAVSGETQYFGPGTRLLVL.

This clone has only one observation. The chain has TRBV13 and TRBJ2-3; D remains unclear. The CDR3 totals 12 residues. Trimming pared 5 bases from V and 4 bases from J, leaving 7 bases between. The germline V gene encodes CDR1 PRHDT and CDR2 FYEKMQ (reference sequence). As DNA, the CDR3 is TGTGCCAGCAGCACCCTCTCAGATACGCAGTATTTT. Translating gives CASSTLSDTQYF.

This rearrangement joins TRBV11-2 to TRBJ1-2; no clear D. This CDR3 is built from 11 residues. The germline gives CDR1 SGHAT, CDR2 FQNNGV. Deletions cut 0 bases from V and 10 bases from J, with 6 bases between. CDR3 nucleotides: TGTGCCAGCAGCTTAGAAAGTAACTACACCTTC. Translating it yields CASSLESNYTF. The full variable domain, its missing parts supplied by reference TRBV11-2 and TRBJ1-2, is EAGVAQSPRYKIIEKRQSVAFWCNPISGHATLYWYQQILGQGPKLLIQFQNNGVVDDSQLPKDRFSAERLKGVDSTLKIQPAKLEDSAVYLCASSLESNYTFGSGTRLTVV.

The J gene is TRBJ1-2, the V gene TRBV30; 8 bases are a match to TRBD1. Germline-derived CDR1 and CDR2 are GTSNPN and SVGIG (reference sequence). The CDR3 is 13 residues long. V lost 3 bases, J lost 2 bases, and 2 bases stayed unmatched. In DNA, the CDR3 is TGTGCCTGGAGAGGACAGGGCAACTATGGCTACACCTTC. Encoded protein: CAWRGQGNYGYTF.

The genes are TRBV18 and TRBJ2-3; D unclear. The CDR3 is 14 amino acids. Trimming removed 3 bases at V and 4 bases at J, with 11 bases between. Germline V gene sequence: CDR1 KGHSH, CDR2 LQKENI. The CDR3 sequence is CASSPAPDSDTQYF. In DNA form, the CDR3 reads TGTGCCAGCTCACCTGCGCCTGACTCAGATACGCAGTATTTT. Supplemented by reference TRBV18 and TRBJ2-3, the full variable domain reads NAGVMQNPRHLVRRRGQEARLRCSPMKGHSHVYWYRQLPEEGLKFMVYLQKENIIDESGMPKERFSAEFPKEGPSILRIQQVVRGDSAAYFCASSPAPDSDTQYFGPGTRLTVL.

The chain couples TRBV27 to TRBJ1-1; maybe TRBD1 (5 bases). The CDR3 is 14 amino acids. The ends were cut back, 5 bases at V and 1 base at J, with 11 bases in the middle. Germline assignment: CDR1 MNHEY and CDR2 SMNVEV (reference sequence). CDR3 sequence reads: CASSVRGTNTEAFF. The CDR3 DNA reads TGTGCCAGCAGTGTTCGGGGCACGAACACTGAAGCTTTCTTT.

This chain joins TRBV10-1 and TRBJ2-3; TRBD1 matches at 9 bases. J was trimmed by 1 base and V by 7 bases; bases with no gene match: 6. CDR3 length equals 15 residues. CDR1 WNHNN and CDR2 SYGVQD come from the germline V gene (reference sequence). DNA of the CDR3: TGCGCCAGCAACCCGGGACAGGGAGGCACAGATACGCAGTATTTT. Translating it yields CASNPGQGGTDTQYF.

The chain links TRBV14 to TRBJ2-1; TRBD1 is a possible D gene (5 bases). Trimming pared 3 bases from V and 3 bases from J, leaving 6 bases between. CDR1 SGHDN and CDR2 FVKESK come from the germline V gene. CDR3 length: 13 amino acids. CDR3 protein: CASSHQGYNEQFF. The CDR3 nucleotides read TGTGCCAGCAGCCACCAGGGCTACAATGAGCAGTTCTTC.

This chain links TRBV5-1 with TRBJ2-7; D may be TRBD1 (5 bases). CDR1 and CDR2 (germline): SGHRS, YFSETQ. V lost 0 bases and J lost 5, with 15 bases in between. This CDR3 is built from 15 residues. CDR3 region: CASSLDGASLDEQYF. DNA of the CDR3: TGCGCCAGCAGCTTGGATGGGGCGTCCCTCGACGAGCAGTACTTC. Together with reference TRBV5-1 and TRBJ2-7, the CDR3 gives the full variable domain: KAGVTQTPRYLIKTRGQQVTLSCSPISGHRSVSWYQQTPGQGLQFLFEYFSETQRNKGNFPGRFSGRQFSNSRSEMNVSTLELGDSALYLCASSLDGASLDEQYFGPGTRLTVT.

This clone was seen once. V and J are TRBV20-1 and TRBJ2-4; D remains unclear. Germline lookup yields CDR1 DFQATT and CDR2 SNEGSKA (reference sequence). Trimming removed 2 bases at V and 7 bases at J, with 6 bases between. The CDR3 length is 11 residues. CDR3 nucleotide sequence: TGCAGTGCTAGATCGAGGAACATTCAGTACTTC. It yields the protein CSARSRNIQYF.

V usage is TRBV29-1 and J usage is TRBJ2-3, with a weak D call TRBD2 (5 bases). Germline CDR1 and CDR2: SQVTM and ANQGSEA. With 3 bases removed from V and 4 bases from J, the gap between germline ends came to 8 bases. The CDR3 consists of 12 residues. The CDR3, as DNA: TGCAGCGTTGACGAGGGCCCAGATACGCAGTATTTT. Protein: CSVDEGPDTQYF.

About this clone itself: The same CDR3 is also encoded by other DNA sequences in this sample. The chain combines TRBV6-1 with TRBJ2-7; D is possibly TRBD1 or TRBD2 (5 bases each). Germline V CDR1 and CDR2: MNHNS, SASEGT. Trimming took 1 base from V and 4 from J, leaving 14 bases between them. The CDR3 loop spans 15 amino acids. The CDR3 region is CASSEGLAGGYEQYF. In DNA, the CDR3 is TGTGCCAGCAGTGAAGGGCTAGCTGGGGGTTACGAGCAGTACTTC.